The present TCR beta chain was sequenced within a study of blood T cell repertoires in COVID-19. Per the study methods: Using reference gene primer amplification, nucleated cell counts were estimated. Data came from immunoSEQ multiplex PCR; TCRdb stores just in-frame clones and leaves some out. The V and J calls and clone size are taken from that table; D and trimming were inferred from the DNA. Among about 130,000 clones listed, more than 80% were seen once. There are 14 residues in the CDR3. Germline CDR1 is MNHEY and CDR2 is SVGAGI. V lost 6 bases to trimming and J lost 7 bases, with 13 bases between them.

The chain joins TRBV6-5 to TRBJ1-6; D is unclear. Sequenced: peripheral blood. The origin of this receptor is a woman older than 75 with COVID-19, enrolled during active disease. The CDR3 nucleotides are TGTGCCAGCAGAGGACTAGGCTGGAATTCACCCCTCCACTTT. Residues: CASRGLGWNSPLHF.